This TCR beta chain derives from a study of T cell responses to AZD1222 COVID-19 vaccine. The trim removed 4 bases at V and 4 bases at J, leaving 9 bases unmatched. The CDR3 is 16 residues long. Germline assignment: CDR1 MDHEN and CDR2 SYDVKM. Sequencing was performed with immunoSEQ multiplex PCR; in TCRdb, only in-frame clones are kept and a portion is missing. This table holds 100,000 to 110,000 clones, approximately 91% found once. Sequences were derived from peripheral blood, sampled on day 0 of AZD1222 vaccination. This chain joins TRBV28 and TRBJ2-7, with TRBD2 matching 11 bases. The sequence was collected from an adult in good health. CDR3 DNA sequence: TGTGCCAGCAGTTGGCCCCTCACTAGCGGGAGTTACGAGCAGTACTTC. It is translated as CASSWPLTSGSYEQYF.